The rows below give T cell receptor beta chains drawn from one sample of a study of neoadjuvant anti-PD-1 for oral cavity cancer. The data were produced by immunoSEQ multiplex PCR, yet TCRdb's version contains in-frame clones alone and is incomplete. The table lists 7,200 or so clones, approximately 50% of them singletons. The sample here was tumor tissue, taken before nivolumab (anti-PD-1) treatment. Receptors were obtained from a person between 35 and 79 years old with oral cavity squamous cell carcinoma. CDR3s include the opening cysteine and the closing phenylalanine or tryptophan. Each record gives: D gene, clone size, V gene, J gene, CDR3 protein, CDR3 DNA. D genes are given only for firm matches. Size is stated for part of the rows, as once, few or many counts, or as a class when the clone is expanded.

d_gene: .; abundance: .; v_gene: TRBV11-2; j_gene: TRBJ2-7; CDR3aa: CASSFTQGSYEQYF; CDR3nt: TGTGCCAGCAGCTTTACACAGGGTAGCTACGAGCAGTACTTC
d_gene: .; abundance: .; v_gene: TRBV28; j_gene: TRBJ1-4; CDR3aa: CASSPSTQVSNEKLFF; CDR3nt: TGTGCCAGCAGTCCATCCACGCAGGTCTCTAATGAAAAACTGTTTTTT
d_gene: .; abundance: .; v_gene: TRBV6-1; j_gene: TRBJ1-1; CDR3aa: CASRKKQNTEAFF; CDR3nt: TGTGCCAGCAGGAAGAAGCAGAACACTGAAGCTTTCTTT
d_gene: .; abundance: .; v_gene: TRBV28; j_gene: TRBJ1-2; CDR3aa: CASRIHLTRTGYTF; CDR3nt: TGTGCCAGCAGAATCCATCTGACCCGGACGGGCTACACCTTC
d_gene: TRBD2; abundance: .; v_gene: TRBV9; j_gene: TRBJ2-1; CDR3aa: CASSVVAGTSGNEQFF; CDR3nt: TGTGCCAGCAGCGTAGTGGCCGGGACTAGCGGAAATGAGCAGTTCTTC
d_gene: .; abundance: .; v_gene: TRBV25-1; j_gene: TRBJ1-5; CDR3aa: CASSGRAWGQPQHF; CDR3nt: TGTGCCAGCAGTGGCCGGGCTTGGGGTCAGCCCCAGCATTTT
d_gene: .; abundance: few; v_gene: TRBV5-1; j_gene: TRBJ1-2; CDR3aa: CASRQDTSFYTF; CDR3nt: TGCGCCAGCAGACAAGACACCTCCTTCTACACCTTC
d_gene: .; abundance: medium-sized; v_gene: TRBV2; j_gene: TRBJ2-3; CDR3aa: CASSADRGSGPTDTQYF; CDR3nt: TGTGCCAGCAGTGCGGATAGGGGGTCGGGGCCCACAGATACGCAGTATTTT
d_gene: .; abundance: once; v_gene: TRBV5-4; j_gene: TRBJ1-4; CDR3aa: CASSLWDGNEKLFF; CDR3nt: TGTGCCAGCAGCTTGTGGGATGGTAATGAAAAACTGTTTTTT
d_gene: TRBD2; abundance: .; v_gene: TRBV5-1; j_gene: TRBJ2-5; CDR3aa: CASRPAGGAQETQYF; CDR3nt: TGCGCCAGCAGGCCGGCCGGGGGGGCACAAGAGACCCAGTACTTC
d_gene: .; abundance: .; v_gene: TRBV5-1; j_gene: TRBJ2-6; CDR3aa: CASSSLLGGSGANVLTF; CDR3nt: TGCGCCAGCAGCTCCCTTCTCGGGGGATCGGGGGCCAACGTCCTGACTTTC
d_gene: .; abundance: .; v_gene: TRBV7-9; j_gene: TRBJ2-1; CDR3aa: CASSLYTRNEQFF; CDR3nt: TGTGCCAGCAGCTTATACACTAGGAATGAGCAGTTCTTC
d_gene: .; abundance: once; v_gene: TRBV6-1; j_gene: TRBJ1-4; CDR3aa: CASTPGEKLFF; CDR3nt: TGTGCCAGCACCCCCGGGGAAAAACTGTTTTTT
d_gene: .; abundance: .; v_gene: TRBV7-9; j_gene: TRBJ2-1; CDR3aa: CASSSPVGRSYNEQFF; CDR3nt: TGTGCCAGCAGCTCCCCCGTGGGACGCAGCTACAATGAGCAGTTCTTC
d_gene: TRBD2; abundance: .; v_gene: TRBV30; j_gene: TRBJ2-7; CDR3aa: CAWSVRGGLAGTEQYF; CDR3nt: TGTGCCTGGAGTGTACGGGGGGGACTAGCGGGAACCGAGCAGTACTTC
d_gene: .; abundance: .; v_gene: TRBV5-1; j_gene: TRBJ1-1; CDR3aa: CASSLAGASNTEAFF; CDR3nt: TGCGCCAGCAGCTTGGCAGGGGCTTCGAACACTGAAGCTTTCTTT
d_gene: TRBD2; abundance: few; v_gene: TRBV9; j_gene: TRBJ2-3; CDR3aa: CASSVVAGVTDTQYF; CDR3nt: TGTGCCAGCAGCGTAGTAGCGGGAGTAACAGATACGCAGTATTTT
d_gene: .; abundance: .; v_gene: TRBV27; j_gene: TRBJ1-1; CDR3aa: CASSLAGANTEAFF; CDR3nt: TGTGCCAGCAGTTTGGCAGGGGCTAACACTGAAGCTTTCTTT
d_gene: TRBD1; abundance: .; v_gene: TRBV29-1; j_gene: TRBJ2-4; CDR3aa: CSAQGELNIQYF; CDR3nt: TGCAGCGCCCAGGGGGAATTAAACATTCAGTACTTC
d_gene: TRBD1; abundance: .; v_gene: TRBV11-2; j_gene: TRBJ1-2; CDR3aa: CASSSTGGGKGYTF; CDR3nt: TGTGCCAGCAGCTCCACAGGGGGCGGTAAGGGCTACACCTTC
d_gene: .; abundance: .; v_gene: TRBV5-4; j_gene: TRBJ2-1; CDR3aa: CASSSGLRQPNYNEQFF; CDR3nt: TGTGCCAGCAGCTCAGGACTCCGCCAGCCTAACTACAATGAGCAGTTCTTC
d_gene: .; abundance: .; v_gene: TRBV19; j_gene: TRBJ1-3; CDR3aa: CASYPPDSRNTIYF; CDR3nt: TGTGCCAGTTATCCGCCTGACAGCAGAAACACCATATATTTT
d_gene: TRBD2; abundance: .; v_gene: TRBV6-5; j_gene: TRBJ2-3; CDR3aa: CASSSLASTDTQYF; CDR3nt: TGTGCCAGCAGTTCACTAGCGAGCACAGATACGCAGTATTTT
d_gene: .; abundance: .; v_gene: TRBV7-6; j_gene: TRBJ2-7; CDR3aa: CASSLSTDEQYF; CDR3nt: TGTGCCAGCAGCTTATCTACTGACGAGCAGTACTTC
d_gene: .; abundance: .; v_gene: TRBV6-5; j_gene: TRBJ2-5; CDR3aa: CASSYSQGWETQYF; CDR3nt: TGTGCCAGCAGTTACTCGCAGGGTTGGGAGACCCAGTACTTC
d_gene: .; abundance: .; v_gene: TRBV7-8; j_gene: TRBJ1-5; CDR3aa: CASSLANLFNQPQHF; CDR3nt: TGTGCCAGCAGCTTAGCAAACCTATTTAATCAGCCCCAGCATTTT
d_gene: .; abundance: .; v_gene: TRBV5-1; j_gene: TRBJ1-6; CDR3aa: CASAGLPGSPLHF; CDR3nt: TGCGCCAGTGCAGGACTCCCGGGTTCACCCCTCCACTTT
d_gene: TRBD2; abundance: once; v_gene: TRBV28; j_gene: TRBJ2-1; CDR3aa: CASTLGLALYNEQFF; CDR3nt: TGTGCCAGCACCTTGGGACTAGCGCTCTACAATGAGCAGTTCTTC
d_gene: .; abundance: .; v_gene: TRBV30; j_gene: TRBJ1-2; CDR3aa: CAWSPAVNYGYTF; CDR3nt: TGTGCCTGGAGTCCGGCCGTTAACTATGGCTACACCTTC
d_gene: .; abundance: medium-sized; v_gene: TRBV2; j_gene: TRBJ1-6; CDR3aa: CASQGRYSPLHF; CDR3nt: TGTGCCAGCCAGGGAAGGTATTCACCCCTCCACTTT
d_gene: .; abundance: .; v_gene: TRBV6-6; j_gene: TRBJ1-1; CDR3aa: CASSYQGNTEAFF; CDR3nt: TGTGCCAGCAGTTACCAGGGGAACACTGAAGCTTTCTTT
d_gene: .; abundance: .; v_gene: TRBV19; j_gene: TRBJ1-4; CDR3aa: CASSSTGVEREKLFF; CDR3nt: TGTGCCAGTAGCTCTACAGGAGTCGAACGTGAAAAACTGTTTTTT
d_gene: .; abundance: few; v_gene: TRBV6-4; j_gene: TRBJ2-3; CDR3aa: CASSRHLTGSIGTDTQYF; CDR3nt: TGTGCCAGCAGCCGACACCTTACAGGGTCGATCGGGACAGATACGCAGTATTTT
d_gene: .; abundance: few; v_gene: TRBV9; j_gene: TRBJ2-2; CDR3aa: CASSVMAGTGELFF; CDR3nt: TGTGCCAGCAGCGTAATGGCAGGAACCGGGGAGCTGTTTTTT
d_gene: TRBD2; abundance: .; v_gene: TRBV29-1; j_gene: TRBJ2-5; CDR3aa: CSVDGTSVNYQETQYF; CDR3nt: TGCAGCGTTGATGGGACTAGCGTCAATTACCAAGAGACCCAGTACTTC
d_gene: .; abundance: .; v_gene: TRBV7-9; j_gene: TRBJ2-2; CDR3aa: CASSLASTGELFF; CDR3nt: TGTGCCAGCAGCTTAGCTAGCACCGGGGAGCTGTTTTTT
d_gene: .; abundance: .; v_gene: TRBV18; j_gene: TRBJ1-3; CDR3aa: CASFSGNSGNTIYF; CDR3nt: TGTGCCAGCTTCTCCGGGAACTCTGGAAACACCATATATTTT
d_gene: .; abundance: once; v_gene: TRBV5-5; j_gene: TRBJ2-3; CDR3aa: CASSLRGGTTDTQYF; CDR3nt: TGTGCCAGCAGCTTGAGGGGGGGGACAACAGATACGCAGTATTTT
d_gene: .; abundance: .; v_gene: TRBV20-1; j_gene: TRBJ2-1; CDR3aa: CSAGLYNEQFF; CDR3nt: TGCAGTGCGGGCCTCTACAATGAGCAGTTCTTC
d_gene: .; abundance: .; v_gene: TRBV27; j_gene: TRBJ1-6; CDR3aa: CASSFGLSSYNSPLHF; CDR3nt: TGTGCCAGCAGTTTCGGGCTTAGCTCCTATAATTCACCCCTCCACTTT
d_gene: TRBD1; abundance: .; v_gene: TRBV28; j_gene: TRBJ1-6; CDR3aa: CASRPLTGGASPLHF; CDR3nt: TGTGCCAGCAGACCCTTGACAGGGGGCGCGTCACCCCTCCACTTT
d_gene: TRBD1; abundance: .; v_gene: TRBV28; j_gene: TRBJ1-1; CDR3aa: CASSPPQTGVNTEAFF; CDR3nt: TGTGCCAGCAGTCCCCCTCAGACAGGGGTGAACACTGAAGCTTTCTTT